This T cell receptor beta chain emerged from a study of blood T cell repertoires in COVID-19. Here immunoSEQ multiplex PCR was the method, and the copy in TCRdb shows in-frame clones only, minus some. The sample records under 30,000 clones, 70% to 90% being singletons. Looked up from germline, CDR1 is MNHEY and CDR2 is SMNVEV (reference sequence). The CDR3 covers 13 residues. V lost 3 bases, J lost 6 bases, and 4 bases stayed unmatched. This clone was recorded only once. The receptor's source is a woman over 75 with active or convalescent COVID-19. The gene calls are TRBV27 and TRBJ1-2; 7 bases agree with TRBD1. What was sequenced was peripheral blood. CDR3 DNA: TGTGCCAGCAGTTTTAGACAGGGCCATGGCTACACCTTC. Protein product: CASSFRQGHGYTF.